This record looks at one T cell receptor beta chain sequence and its context. The antigen is not known. The sample is drawn from a study of OX40 agonist ivuxolimab in advanced cancers. Study-level background: Administration of intravenous ivuxolimab to patients occurred every 2 weeks at 0.01 to 10 mg/kg. The study, taken as a whole, reports: Clonal expansion in partial responders at 0.1-3.0 mg/kg ranked among the lowest.

Some clones are missing from TCRdb's copy, which holds only in-frame ones; the method was immunoSEQ multiplex PCR. This table holds roughly 60,000 clones, 85% found once. This clonotype originated in an adult with an advanced solid tumor such as melanoma, head and neck, liver or kidney cancer. This specimen was CD4+ or CD8+ T cells sorted from blood, taken in a trial of the OX40 agonist ivuxolimab.

CDR3 DNA: TGTGCCAGCAGTGTGGACAGGCCTAATTCACCCCTCCACTTT. This codes for CASSVDRPNSPLHF. This rearrangement joins TRBV6-5 to TRBJ1-6; 7 bases are a match to TRBD1. The germline V gene has CDR1 MNHEY and CDR2 SVGAGI. The CDR3 contains 14 residues. V shed 5 bases and J 6 bases; nucleotides not matched to a gene: 4.